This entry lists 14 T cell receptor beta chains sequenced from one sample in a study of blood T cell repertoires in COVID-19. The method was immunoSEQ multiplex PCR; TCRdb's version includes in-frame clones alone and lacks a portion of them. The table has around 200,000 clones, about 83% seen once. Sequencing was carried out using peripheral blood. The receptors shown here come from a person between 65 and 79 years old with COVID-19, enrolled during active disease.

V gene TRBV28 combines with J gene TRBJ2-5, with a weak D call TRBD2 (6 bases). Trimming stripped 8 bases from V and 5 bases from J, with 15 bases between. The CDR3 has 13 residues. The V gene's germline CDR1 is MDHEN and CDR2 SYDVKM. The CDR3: CASCQPGRETQYF. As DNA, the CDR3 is TGTGCCAGCTGTCAACCAGGGAGGGAGACCCAGTACTTC.

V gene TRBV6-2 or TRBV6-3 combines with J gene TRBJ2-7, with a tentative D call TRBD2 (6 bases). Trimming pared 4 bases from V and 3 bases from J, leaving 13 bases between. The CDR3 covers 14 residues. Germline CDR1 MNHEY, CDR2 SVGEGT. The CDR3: CASSFLAPGYEQYF. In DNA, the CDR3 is TGTGCCAGCAGTTTCCTAGCGCCTGGCTACGAGCAGTACTTC.

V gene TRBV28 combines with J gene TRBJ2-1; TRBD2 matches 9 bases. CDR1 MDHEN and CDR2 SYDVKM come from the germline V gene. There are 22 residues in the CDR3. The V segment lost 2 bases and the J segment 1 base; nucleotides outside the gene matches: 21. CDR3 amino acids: CASSLPQEDSVWREGSYNEQFF. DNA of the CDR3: TGTGCCAGCAGTTTACCTCAAGAAGATTCAGTTTGGCGGGAGGGTTCCTACAATGAGCAGTTCTTC.

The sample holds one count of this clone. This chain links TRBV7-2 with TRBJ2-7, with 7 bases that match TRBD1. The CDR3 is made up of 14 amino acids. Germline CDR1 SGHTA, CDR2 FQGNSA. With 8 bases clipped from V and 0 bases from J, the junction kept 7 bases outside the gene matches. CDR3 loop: CASGLTGHSYEQYF. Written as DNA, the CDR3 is TGTGCCAGCGGACTGACAGGGCACTCCTACGAGCAGTACTTC.

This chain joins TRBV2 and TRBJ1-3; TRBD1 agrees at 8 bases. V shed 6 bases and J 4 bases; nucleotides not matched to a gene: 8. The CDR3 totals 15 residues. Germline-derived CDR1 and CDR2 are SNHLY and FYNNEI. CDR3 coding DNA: TGTGCCAGCAGATATGGACAGGGTGAGGGAAACACCATATATTTT. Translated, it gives CASRYGQGEGNTIYF.

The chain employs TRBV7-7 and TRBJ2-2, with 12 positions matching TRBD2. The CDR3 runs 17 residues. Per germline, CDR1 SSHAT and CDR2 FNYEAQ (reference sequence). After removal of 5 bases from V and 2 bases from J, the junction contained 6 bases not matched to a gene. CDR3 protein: CASSRASGGVNTGELFF. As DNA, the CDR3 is TGTGCCAGCAGCAGAGCTAGCGGGGGGGTAAACACCGGGGAGCTGTTTTTT.

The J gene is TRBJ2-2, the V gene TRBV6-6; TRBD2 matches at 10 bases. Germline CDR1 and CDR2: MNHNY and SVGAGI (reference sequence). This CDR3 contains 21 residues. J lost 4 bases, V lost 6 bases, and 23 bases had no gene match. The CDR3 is CASSITPAPLIAGGGTGELFF. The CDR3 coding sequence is TGTGCCAGCAGCATTACCCCGGCCCCCTTGATAGCGGGAGGCGGCACCGGGGAGCTGTTTTTT.

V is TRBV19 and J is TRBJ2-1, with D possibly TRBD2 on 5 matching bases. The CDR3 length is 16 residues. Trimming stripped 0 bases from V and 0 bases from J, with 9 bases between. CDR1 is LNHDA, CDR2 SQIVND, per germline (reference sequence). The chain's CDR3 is CASSIDSDPSYNEQFF. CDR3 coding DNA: TGTGCCAGTAGTATAGATAGCGACCCCTCCTACAATGAGCAGTTCTTC. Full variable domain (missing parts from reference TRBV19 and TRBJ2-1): DGGITQSPKYLFRKEGQNVTLSCEQNLNHDAMYWYRQDPGQGLRLIYYSQIVNDFQKGDIAEGYSVSREKKESFPLTVTSAQKNPTAFYLCASSIDSDPSYNEQFFGPGTRLTVL.

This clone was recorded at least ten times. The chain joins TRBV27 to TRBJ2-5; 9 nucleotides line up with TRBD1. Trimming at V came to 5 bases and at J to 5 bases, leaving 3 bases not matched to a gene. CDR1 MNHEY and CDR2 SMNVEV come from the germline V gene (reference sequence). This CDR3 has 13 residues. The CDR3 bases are TGTGCCAGCAGTCACAGGGGGCAGGAGACCCAGTACTTC. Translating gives CASSHRGQETQYF.

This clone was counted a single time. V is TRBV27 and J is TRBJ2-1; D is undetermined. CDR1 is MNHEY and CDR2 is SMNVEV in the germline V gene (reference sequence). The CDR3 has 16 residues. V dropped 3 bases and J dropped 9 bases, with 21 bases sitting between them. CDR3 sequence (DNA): TGTGCCAGCAGTTTTCAGGATCTTGCCCCTATGGGTGAGCAGTTCTTC. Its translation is CASSFQDLAPMGEQFF.

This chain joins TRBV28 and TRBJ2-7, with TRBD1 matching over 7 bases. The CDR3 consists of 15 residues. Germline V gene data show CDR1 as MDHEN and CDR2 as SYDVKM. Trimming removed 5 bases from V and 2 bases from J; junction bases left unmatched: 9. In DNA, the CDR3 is TGTGCCAGCAGTCGACAGGGCTCCTCAACCTACGAGCAGTACTTC. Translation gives CASSRQGSSTYEQYF.

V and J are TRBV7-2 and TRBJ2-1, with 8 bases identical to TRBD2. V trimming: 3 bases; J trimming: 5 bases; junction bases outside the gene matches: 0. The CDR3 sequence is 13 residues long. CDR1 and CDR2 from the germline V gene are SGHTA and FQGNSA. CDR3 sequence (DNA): TGTGCCAGCAGCTTTAGCGGGGACAATGAGCAGTTCTTC. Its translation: CASSFSGDNEQFF.

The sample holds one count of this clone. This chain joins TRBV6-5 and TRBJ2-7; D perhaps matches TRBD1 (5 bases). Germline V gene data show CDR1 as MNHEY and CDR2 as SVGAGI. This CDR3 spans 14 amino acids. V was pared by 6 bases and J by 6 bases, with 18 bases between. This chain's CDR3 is CASRNPYRRSEQYF. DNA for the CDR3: TGTGCCAGCAGAAACCCATACAGGAGATCCGAGCAGTACTTC.

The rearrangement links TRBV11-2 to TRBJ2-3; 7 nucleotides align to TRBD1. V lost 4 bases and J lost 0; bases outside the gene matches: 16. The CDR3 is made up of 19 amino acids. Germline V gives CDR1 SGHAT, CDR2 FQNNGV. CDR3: CASSSKYRGLPGSTDTQYF. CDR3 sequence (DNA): TGTGCCAGCAGCTCTAAGTACAGGGGCCTACCCGGGAGCACAGATACGCAGTATTTT.